This paragraph covers one T cell receptor (beta chain) sequence. Antigen specificity is unknown. These data come from a study of identical twins. Whole-study results and caveats: In cord blood, abundant beta clonotypes had fewer insertions; memory showed no trend.

TCRdb reprocessed the 5' RACE reads via MiXCR and lists one record per CDR3 protein. The sample yields some 1,700,000 distinct CDR3 sequences, about 32% seen once. Input material: cord blood. This receptor was identified in a newborn girl in good health.

Written as DNA, the CDR3 is TGCAGTGCTCTTGCTAGCGGGACTCAGGGTGAGCAGTTCTTC. The encoded protein is CSALASGTQGEQFF. This chain uses TRBV20-1 with TRBJ2-1; 9 positions match TRBD2. CDR3 length equals 14 residues. In germline, CDR1 is DFQATT, CDR2 SNEGSKA (reference sequence). Germline trimming cut 5 bases from V and 9 bases from J; bases unmatched to any gene: 11.